These 16 T cell receptor beta chains originate from one sample sequenced in a study of blood T cell repertoires in COVID-19. Using immunoSEQ multiplex PCR, the repertoire was profiled, and TCRdb retains in-frame clones only, with some absent. Of around 74,000 clones in the sample, roughly nine tenths were seen once. The sequenced sample was peripheral blood. These receptors all stem from a woman aged 80 or over with active or convalescent COVID-19.

The chain uses TRBV4-3 and TRBJ2-7, with 11 bases fitting TRBD2. This CDR3 spans 16 amino acids. Germline V gene lookup returns CDR1 LGHNA and CDR2 YSLEER. V shed 0 bases, J shed 3 bases, and the junction held 4 bases outside the gene matches. The CDR3 here is CASSQDLAGGLYEQYF. CDR3 coding DNA: TGCGCCAGCAGCCAAGATCTAGCGGGGGGACTCTACGAGCAGTACTTC.

J is TRBJ2-2 and V is TRBV9; 14 bases are shared with TRBD2. Trimming cost V 5 bases and J 0 bases; bases outside gene matches: 6. The CDR3 length is 18 residues. Germline CDR1 is SGDLS and CDR2 is YYNGEE. The CDR3 region has the DNA TGTGCCAGCAGACGGACTAGCGGGGGGTCTACGAACACCGGGGAGCTGTTTTTT. It is translated as CASRRTSGGSTNTGELFF. The full variable domain, completed using reference TRBV9 and TRBJ2-2, is DSGVTQTPKHLITATGQRVTLRCSPRSGDLSVYWYQQSLDQGLQFLIQYYNGEERAKGNILERFSAQQFPDLHSELNLSSLELGDSALYFCASRRTSGGSTNTGELFFGEGSRLTVL.

The rearrangement joins TRBV11-2 to TRBJ1-1; possibly TRBD1 for D (6 bases). CDR3 size: 14 residues. In germline, CDR1 is SGHAT, CDR2 FQNNGV. Deletions cut 1 base from V and 4 bases from J, with 10 bases between. The CDR3 bases are TGTGCCAGCAGCTTAGGGGGAGGGGGCACTGAAGCTTTCTTT. This codes for CASSLGGGGTEAFF.

This chain links TRBV6-6 with TRBJ2-4, with 15 bases that match TRBD2. The V gene end was trimmed by 5 bases and the J gene end by 0 bases; junction bases not matched to a gene: 5. This CDR3 is 18 amino acids long. Per the germline V gene, CDR1 is MNHNY and CDR2 is SVGAGI (reference sequence). The CDR3 DNA is TGTGCCAGCAGTCGGACTAGCGGGGGGGTCCTAGCCAAAAACATTCAGTACTTC. The encoded protein is CASSRTSGGVLAKNIQYF.

The rearrangement links TRBV10-3 to TRBJ2-7; a weak D match, TRBD2 (7 bases). Trimming removed 4 bases at V and 1 base at J, with 17 bases between. The CDR3 is 16 residues long. Per the germline V gene, CDR1 is ENHRY and CDR2 is SYGVKD. The CDR3 reads CAISGGEGHKSYEQYF. CDR3 DNA sequence: TGTGCCATCAGTGGTGGGGAGGGACATAAATCCTACGAGCAGTACTTC.

The chain joins TRBV5-1 to TRBJ2-7; possibly TRBD1 for D (5 bases). The V end was cut by 4 bases, the J end by 2 bases, with 22 bases between. The CDR3 extends over 17 amino acids. CDR1 and CDR2 (germline): SGHRS, YFSETQ. This chain's CDR3 is CASSASRQRLRPYEQYF. The CDR3 DNA sequence: TGCGCCAGCAGCGCAAGCCGACAGAGGCTAAGACCCTACGAGCAGTACTTC. The variable domain in full, with the rest retrieved from reference TRBV5-1 and TRBJ2-7, is KAGVTQTPRYLIKTRGQQVTLSCSPISGHRSVSWYQQTPGQGLQFLFEYFSETQRNKGNFPGRFSGRQFSNSRSEMNVSTLELGDSALYLCASSASRQRLRPYEQYFGPGTRLTVT.

This clone occurred once. J is TRBJ1-2 and V is TRBV27, with D unclear. This CDR3 has 13 residues. With 4 bases removed from V and 0 bases from J, the gap between germline ends came to 6 bases. The germline gives CDR1 MNHEY, CDR2 SMNVEV (reference sequence). The CDR3 bases are TGTGCCAGCAGTTATTCTCCTAACTATGGCTACACCTTC. Encoded protein: CASSYSPNYGYTF.

The chain is built from TRBV6-6 and TRBJ2-6, with 12 bases matching TRBD2. The CDR3 runs 20 residues. The J segment lost 5 bases and the V segment lost 5 bases, leaving 16 bases of the junction unmatched. Germline V lookup: CDR1 MNHNY, CDR2 SVGAGI (reference sequence). The CDR3 DNA reads as TGTGCCAGCAGTCCCGGACCCGGACTAGCGGGGATGTCTTGGGCCAACGTCCTGACTTTC. Its protein is CASSPGPGLAGMSWANVLTF.

The chain links TRBV21-1 to TRBJ2-2; TRBD2, the table's D call, was not compared with the DNA. TRBV21-1 is a recognized pseudogene. The CDR3 is 13 amino acids. CDR3 amino acids: CASGSGVDGELFF. For the CDR3, the DNA is TGTGCCAGCGGCTCGGGAGTGGACGGGGAGCTGTTTTTT.

V gene TRBV19 combines with J gene TRBJ2-5; TRBD1 matches 9 bases. V lost 5 bases, J lost 10 bases, and 8 bases stayed unmatched. The CDR3 extends over 13 amino acids. The germline V gene has CDR1 LNHDA and CDR2 SQIVND (reference sequence). Here the CDR3 reads CASSSQTGGSQYF. The CDR3 DNA follows: TGTGCCAGTAGTTCTCAGACAGGGGGGAGCCAGTACTTC.

The chain recombines TRBV6-2 or TRBV6-3 with TRBJ1-1; D not certain. Germline CDR1 MNHEY, CDR2 SVGEGT. V was pared by 6 bases and J by 11 bases, with 16 bases between. This CDR3 region has 12 residues. CDR3 protein: CASSTPLTVAFF. The CDR3 nucleotides read TGTGCCAGCAGCACTCCTCTTACGGTTGCTTTCTTT.

Regarding this clone: Mismatch with germline at one junction end may stem from a read error. DNA for the CDR3: TGTGCCAGCAGGTTAGACAGTTCCTACGAGCAGTACTTC. Translating it yields CASRLDSSYEQYF. The chain joins TRBV7-8 to TRBJ2-7; possible D gene TRBD1, 5 bases. Per germline, CDR1 SGHVS and CDR2 FQNEAQ. CDR3 size: 13 residues.

The CDR3 loop reads CASSKPVYSNQPQHF. As DNA, the CDR3 is TGTGCCAGTAGTAAACCGGTGTATAGCAATCAGCCCCAGCATTTT. This chain links TRBV19 with TRBJ1-5; D ambiguous. Germline V gene sequence: CDR1 LNHDA, CDR2 SQIVND (reference sequence). The CDR3 covers 15 residues. The ends were cut back, 4 bases at V and 0 bases at J, with 10 bases in the middle.

Written as DNA, the CDR3 is TGTGCCAGTAGTCGCGGGGGGGCGAATACGCAGTATTTT. It is translated as CASSRGGANTQYF. This chain links TRBV19 with TRBJ2-3, with 9 bases lining up with TRBD2. Germline V lookup: CDR1 LNHDA, CDR2 SQIVND (reference sequence). J was trimmed by 7 bases and V by 5 bases; bases with no gene match: 4. This CDR3 is 13 amino acids long.

This chain links TRBV20-1 with TRBJ2-1; perhaps TRBD1 as D (6 bases). The germline V and J ends were trimmed by 3 bases and 4 bases, with 13 bases remaining between them. Germline V CDR1 and CDR2: DFQATT, SNEGSKA (reference sequence). CDR3 length equals 14 residues. The CDR3 DNA reads as TGCAGTGCTAGTAGTCTTCAGGGGTACAATGAGCAGTTCTTC. Amino acid sequence: CSASSLQGYNEQFF.

The V call is TRBV2, the J call TRBJ1-4; TRBD1 might be the D (6 bases). The CDR3 is 15 residues long. Looked up from germline, CDR1 is SNHLY and CDR2 is FYNNEI. Trimming stripped 6 bases from V and 4 bases from J, with 15 bases between. The CDR3 is CASRPETGRNEKLFF. The CDR3 nucleotides read TGTGCCAGCAGACCAGAGACAGGCCGTAATGAAAAACTGTTTTTT.